This TCR beta chain was recorded in a study of shared clonotypes between healthy human individuals. The wider study: With ages of 18 to 49, the donors were a couple of women and three men. General study points: Sharing across four donors was highest in naive CD4 (about 5%) and lowest in memory CD8 (roughly 0.4%).

Assay execution took place at the deep level. The assay was immunoSEQ multiplex PCR, and TCRdb's table has in-frame clones only and misses some. The sample has about 600,000 clones, more than 95% seen once. CD45RO-negative CD8 cells positively selected for CCR7 made up the naive population, which excluded terminally differentiated effector memory CD45RA+ cells. All participating donors were Caucasian adults from Nashville, Tennessee. This CDR3 region has 15 residues. V was shortened by 5 bases and J by 0 bases, with 13 bases between the two germline ends. Germline-derived CDR1 and CDR2 are SEHNR and FQNEAQ (reference sequence). As for this clone: Antigen: not known.

V is TRBV7-9 and J is TRBJ1-1; D is perhaps TRBD1 (6 bases). The receptor was derived from a man younger than 40 in good health. Specimen: naive CD8+ T cells sorted from blood. The CDR3 sequence is CASSPDRRMNTEAFF. CDR3 nucleotides: TGTGCCAGCAGCCCGGACAGACGGATGAACACTGAAGCTTTCTTT.